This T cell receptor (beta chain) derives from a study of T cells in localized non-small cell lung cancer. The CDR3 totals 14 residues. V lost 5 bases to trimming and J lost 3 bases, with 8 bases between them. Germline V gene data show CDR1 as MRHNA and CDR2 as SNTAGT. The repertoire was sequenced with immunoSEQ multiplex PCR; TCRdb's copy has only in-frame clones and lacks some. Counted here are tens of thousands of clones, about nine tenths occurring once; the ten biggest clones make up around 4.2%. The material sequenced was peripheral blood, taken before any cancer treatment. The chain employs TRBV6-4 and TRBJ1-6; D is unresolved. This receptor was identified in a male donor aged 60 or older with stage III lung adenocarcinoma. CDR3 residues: CASSPGSYNSPLHF. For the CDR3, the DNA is TGTGCCAGCAGTCCCGGGAGCTATAATTCACCCCTCCACTTT.